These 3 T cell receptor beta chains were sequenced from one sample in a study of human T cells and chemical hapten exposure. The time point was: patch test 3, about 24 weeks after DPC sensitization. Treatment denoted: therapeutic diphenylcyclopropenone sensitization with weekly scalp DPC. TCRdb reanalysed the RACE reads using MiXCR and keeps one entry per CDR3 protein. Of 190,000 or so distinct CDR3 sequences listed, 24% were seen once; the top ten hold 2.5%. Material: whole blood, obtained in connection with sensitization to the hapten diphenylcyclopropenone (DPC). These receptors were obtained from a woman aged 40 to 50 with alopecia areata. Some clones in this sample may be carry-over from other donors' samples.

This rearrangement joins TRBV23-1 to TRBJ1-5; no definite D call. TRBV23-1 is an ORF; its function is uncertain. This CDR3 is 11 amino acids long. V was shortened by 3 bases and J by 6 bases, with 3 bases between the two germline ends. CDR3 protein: CASSHRQPQHF. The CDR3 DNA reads TGCGCCAGCAGTCATCGTCAGCCCCAGCATTTT.

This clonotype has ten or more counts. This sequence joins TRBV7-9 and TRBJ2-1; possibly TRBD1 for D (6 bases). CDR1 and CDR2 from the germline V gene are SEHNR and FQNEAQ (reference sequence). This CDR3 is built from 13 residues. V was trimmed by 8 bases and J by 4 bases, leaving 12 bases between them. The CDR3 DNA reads TGTGCCAGCGGAGCGACAGGATACAATGAGCAGTTCTTC. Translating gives CASGATGYNEQFF.

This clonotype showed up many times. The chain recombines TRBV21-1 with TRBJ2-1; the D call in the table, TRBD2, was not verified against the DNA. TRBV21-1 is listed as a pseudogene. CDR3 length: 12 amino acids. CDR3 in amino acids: CASSPPSCEQFF. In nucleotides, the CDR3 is TGTGCCAGCAGCCCTCCCTCGTGTGAGCAGTTCTTC.